This T cell receptor beta chain was profiled in a study of shared clonotypes between healthy human individuals. Sequencing was performed with immunoSEQ multiplex PCR; in TCRdb, only in-frame clones are kept and a portion is missing. The sample has just over 2,000,000 clones; approximately 95% are singletons. V gave up 0 bases and J gave up 6 bases, with 18 bases separating them. CDR1 is SEHNR, CDR2 FQNEAQ, per germline (reference sequence). There are 17 residues in the CDR3. Positive CCR7 selection of CD45RO-negative cells yielded the naive CD8 cells, and terminally differentiated effector memory CD45RA+ cells were excluded.

This chain joins TRBV7-9 and TRBJ2-1; TRBD2 might be the D (6 bases). The receptor comes from a man between 18 and 29 years old in good health. Sequences were obtained from naive CD8+ T cells sorted from blood. The chain's CDR3 is CASSLAGTSSVGNEQFF. Here the CDR3 DNA reads TGTGCCAGCAGCTTAGCCGGGACTTCCTCGGTCGGCAATGAGCAGTTCTTC.